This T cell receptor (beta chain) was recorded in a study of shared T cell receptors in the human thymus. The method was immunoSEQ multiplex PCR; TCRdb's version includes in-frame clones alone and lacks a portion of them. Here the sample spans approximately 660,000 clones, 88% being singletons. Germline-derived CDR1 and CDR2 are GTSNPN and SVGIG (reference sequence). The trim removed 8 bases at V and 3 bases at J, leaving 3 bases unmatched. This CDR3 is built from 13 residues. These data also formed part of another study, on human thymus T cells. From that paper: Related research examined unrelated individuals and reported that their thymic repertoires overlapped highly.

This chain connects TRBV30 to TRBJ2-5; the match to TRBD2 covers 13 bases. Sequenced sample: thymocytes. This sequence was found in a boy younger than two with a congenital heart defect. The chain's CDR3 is CAGGLAGEETQYF. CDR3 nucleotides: TGTGCCGGCGGACTAGCGGGAGAAGAGACCCAGTACTTC. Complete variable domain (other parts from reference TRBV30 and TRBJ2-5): SQTIHQWPATLVQPVGSPLSLECTVEGTSNPNLYWYRQAAGRGLQLLFYSVGIGQISSEVPQNLSASRPQDRQFILSSKKLLLSDSGFYLCAGGLAGEETQYFGPGTRLLVL.